The 13 T cell receptor beta chains reported below all come from one sample, sequenced in a study of human T cells and chemical hapten exposure (dated by TCRdb to the early 2020s). Library construction relied on RACE. This sample was sequenced with a NextSeq 500. TCRdb itself trimmed the public reads at Q25 with fastp, ran MiXCR and retained productive beta chains. Rows with a matching CDR3 protein are joined into one entry that keeps the most common DNA and genes. In all, the sample holds roughly 43,000 distinct CDR3 sequences, and 9.5% to 10% of those were seen once. The ten largest clones take up more than 13% of the sample. The time point label on this specimen signifies: patch test 2, 6 weeks after DPC sensitization. The treatment or condition label on this specimen signifies: therapeutic diphenylcyclopropenone sensitization with weekly scalp DPC. Unfractionated whole blood was collected in Tempus Blood RNA tubes, and total RNA was extracted from that blood.

The source material was whole blood, sampled in connection with sensitization to the hapten diphenylcyclopropenone (DPC). The origin of the receptors is a woman in her 30s with alopecia areata. Some clones in this sample may be carry-over from other donors' samples.

The sample holds a few counts of this clonotype. The chain has TRBV9 and TRBJ1-1; no clear D gene. The V gene's germline CDR1 is SGDLS and CDR2 YYNGEE. Trimming removed 4 bases from V and 5 bases from J, with 12 bases in between. The CDR3 length is 13 residues. The CDR3 region is CASSLQRETEAFF. CDR3 nucleotides: TGTGCCAGCAGCCTACAAAGGGAGACTGAAGCTTTCTTT.

This clonotype has only a few counts. The V call is TRBV29-1, the J call TRBJ2-5; 9 bases line up with TRBD1. J lost 4 bases, V lost 6 bases, and 6 bases had no gene match. Germline values: CDR1 SQVTM, CDR2 ANQGSEA. This CDR3 is built from 13 residues. For the CDR3, the DNA is TGCAGCGTCAGGGACAGGGTGGCAGAGACCCAGTACTTC. Protein product: CSVRDRVAETQYF.

J is TRBJ1-5 and V is TRBV6-2 or TRBV6-3; no clear D. CDR3 length: 14 residues. The V gene lost 6 bases and the J gene lost 3 bases, with 12 bases spanning the gap. Looked up from germline, CDR1 is MNHEY and CDR2 is SVGEGT. CDR3 in DNA: TGTGCCAGCAGGTACGCGGGCCCCAATCAGCCCCAGCATTTT. Protein: CASRYAGPNQPQHF.

There are many counts of this clonotype. The chain has TRBV11-1 and TRBJ1-6; D is uncertain. Trimming left V 3 bases short and J 9 bases short, with 6 bases between. The CDR3 contains 12 residues. CDR1 SGHAT and CDR2 FQDESV come from the germline V gene (reference sequence). The chain's CDR3 is CASSFRGSPLHF. The CDR3 DNA is TGTGCCAGCAGCTTTCGGGGTTCACCCCTCCACTTT.

This clonotype came up a few times. The rearrangement joins TRBV30 to TRBJ2-1; 8 bases fit TRBD2. Trimming cost V 4 bases and J 6 bases; bases outside gene matches: 8. Germline CDR1 GTSNPN, CDR2 SVGIG (reference sequence). The CDR3 spans 14 residues. CDR3 in DNA: TGTGCCTGGAATCCTACCGGGACTAGCAATGAGCAGTTCTTC. Translated, it gives CAWNPTGTSNEQFF.

This clonotype has a count of ten or more. The chain has TRBV12-3 or TRBV12-4 and TRBJ2-1; TRBD2 matches at 10 bases. This CDR3 region has 15 residues. V shed 6 bases and J 2 bases; nucleotides not matched to a gene: 4. The DNA for the CDR3 is TGTGCCAGCAGGCTTAGCGGGGGGACCTACAATGAGCAGTTCTTC. Protein product: CASRLSGGTYNEQFF.

Many counts were recorded for this clonotype. The J gene is TRBJ2-2, the V gene TRBV7-2; D is possibly TRBD1 (6 bases). CDR3 length: 15 residues. The V gene lost 5 bases and the J gene lost 3 bases, with 13 bases spanning the gap. Germline V CDR1 and CDR2: SGHTA, FQGNSA. The CDR3: CASSLMTGYTGELFF. CDR3 nucleotide sequence: TGTGCCAGCAGCCTAATGACAGGTTACACCGGGGAGCTGTTTTTT.

This clonotype was picked up many times. This sequence joins TRBV5-4 and TRBJ2-6; TRBD2 might be the D (7 bases). Germline CDR1 is SGHNT and CDR2 is YYREEE (reference sequence). V was pared by 5 bases and J by 4 bases, with 16 bases between. This CDR3 region has 16 residues. This CDR3 is CASRRGRGQGANVLTF. The CDR3 region has the DNA TGTGCCAGCAGGCGCGGGCGGGGGCAAGGGGCCAACGTCCTGACTTTC.

This clonotype was detected only a few times. The J gene is TRBJ1-2, the V gene TRBV28, with a weak D call TRBD1 (5 bases). V was trimmed by 2 bases and J by 4 bases, leaving 14 bases between them. Germline V gives CDR1 MDHEN, CDR2 SYDVKM. The CDR3 sequence is 15 residues long. Here the CDR3 reads CASSLVGANLYGYTF. The CDR3 DNA follows: TGTGCCAGCAGTTTAGTAGGGGCGAACCTCTATGGCTACACCTTC.

This clonotype was found many times. This chain connects TRBV6-2 or TRBV6-3 to TRBJ1-3; weak D call: TRBD1 (5 bases). Germline V CDR1 and CDR2: MNHEY, SVGEGT. The CDR3 covers 15 residues. V shed 5 bases and J shed 2 bases, with 13 bases lying between them. This CDR3 is CASSPTDRAGNTIYF. The CDR3 DNA reads TGTGCCAGCAGTCCGACCGACAGAGCTGGAAACACCATATATTTT.

This clonotype was seen many times. The V call is TRBV12-3 or TRBV12-4, the J call TRBJ2-3; TRBD2 aligns across 10 bases. Germline trimming cut 6 bases from V and 7 bases from J; bases unmatched to any gene: 10. This CDR3 spans 15 amino acids. This CDR3 reads CASSLQRGGPNTQYF. CDR3 nucleotide sequence: TGTGCCAGCAGCCTCCAGCGGGGGGGCCCAAATACGCAGTATTTT.

The V and J genes are TRBV18 and TRBJ2-7; D gene uncertain. From germline, CDR1 is KGHSH and CDR2 LQKENI. The CDR3 spans 13 residues. The germline V and J ends were trimmed by 3 bases and 1 base, with 7 bases remaining between them. For the CDR3, the DNA is TGTGCCAGCTCACCTCAATTATCCTACGAGCAGTACTTC. Amino acid sequence: CASSPQLSYEQYF.

This clonotype appeared many times. The V and J genes are TRBV2 and TRBJ2-7, with 8 bases lining up with TRBD1. The germline V gene encodes CDR1 SNHLY and CDR2 FYNNEI. The CDR3 runs 16 residues. The J segment lost 6 bases and the V segment lost 5 bases, leaving 15 bases of the junction unmatched. The CDR3 DNA reads TGTGCCAGCAGTCGGCAGGGGGCTCAGGTTCGGGGCGAGCAGTACTTC. The encoded protein is CASSRQGAQVRGEQYF.